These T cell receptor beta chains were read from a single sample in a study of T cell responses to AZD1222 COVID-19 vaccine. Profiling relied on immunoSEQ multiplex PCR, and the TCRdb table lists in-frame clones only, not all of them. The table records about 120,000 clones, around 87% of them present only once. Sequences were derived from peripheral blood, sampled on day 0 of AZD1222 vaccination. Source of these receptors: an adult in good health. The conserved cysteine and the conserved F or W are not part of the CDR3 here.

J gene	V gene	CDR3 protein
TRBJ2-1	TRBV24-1	ATSDSTSGRLAEQF
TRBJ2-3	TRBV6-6	ASSYLREGSTDTQY
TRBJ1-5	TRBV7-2	ASSARTDQPQH
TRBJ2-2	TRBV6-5	ASSATTGGIGELF
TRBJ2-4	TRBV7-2	ASSAQGPALVAKNIQY
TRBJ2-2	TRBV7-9	ATTILANTGELF
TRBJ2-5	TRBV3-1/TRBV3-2	ASSPRQGELKTQY
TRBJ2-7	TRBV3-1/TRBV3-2	ASSQEVDPKYEQY
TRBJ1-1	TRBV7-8	ASSLGGLNTEAF
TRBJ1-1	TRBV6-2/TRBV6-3	ASSQRPFTEAF
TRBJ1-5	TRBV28	ASSDRPGQPQH
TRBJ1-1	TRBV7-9	ATEGPTEAF
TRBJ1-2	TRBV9	ASSVDPGQGKGYT
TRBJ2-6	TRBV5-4	ASSGWGDTGANVLT
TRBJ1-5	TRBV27	AGFTGNQPQH
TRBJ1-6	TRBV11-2	ASSSRVGDSPLH
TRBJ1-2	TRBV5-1	ASSSGGGTTTKGYT
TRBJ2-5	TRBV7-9	ASSLGQVQETQY
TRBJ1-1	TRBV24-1	ATSDRGDTEAF
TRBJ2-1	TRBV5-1	ASSLEVGPWNEQF